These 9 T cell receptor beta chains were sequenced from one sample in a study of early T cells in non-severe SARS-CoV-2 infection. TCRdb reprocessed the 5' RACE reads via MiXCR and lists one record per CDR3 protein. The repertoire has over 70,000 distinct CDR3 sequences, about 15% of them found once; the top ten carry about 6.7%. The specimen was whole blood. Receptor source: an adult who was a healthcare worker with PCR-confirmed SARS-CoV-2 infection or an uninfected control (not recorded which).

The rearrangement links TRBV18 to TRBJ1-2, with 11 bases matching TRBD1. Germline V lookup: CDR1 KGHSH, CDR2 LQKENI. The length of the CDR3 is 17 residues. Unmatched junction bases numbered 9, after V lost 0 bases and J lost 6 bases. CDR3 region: CASSPPRGQGGDDGYTF. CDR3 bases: TGTGCCAGCTCACCACCGAGGGGACAGGGGGGAGACGATGGCTACACCTTC.

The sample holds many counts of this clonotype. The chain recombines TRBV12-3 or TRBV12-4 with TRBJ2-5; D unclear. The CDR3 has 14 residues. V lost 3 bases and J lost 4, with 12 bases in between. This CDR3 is CASSFDQARETQYF. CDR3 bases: TGTGCCAGCAGTTTTGATCAGGCGAGAGAGACCCAGTACTTC.

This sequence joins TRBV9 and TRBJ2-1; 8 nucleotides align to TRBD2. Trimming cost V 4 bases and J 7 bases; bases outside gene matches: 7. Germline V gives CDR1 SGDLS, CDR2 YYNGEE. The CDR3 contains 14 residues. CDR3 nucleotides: TGTGCCAGCAGCTCCAGCGGGAGAGATAATGAGCAGTTCTTC. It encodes CASSSSGRDNEQFF.

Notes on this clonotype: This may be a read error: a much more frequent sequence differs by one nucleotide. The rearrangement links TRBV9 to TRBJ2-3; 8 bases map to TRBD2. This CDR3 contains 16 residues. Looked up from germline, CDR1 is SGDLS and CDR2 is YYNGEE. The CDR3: CDSSVATSGRTDTQYF. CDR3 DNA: TGTGACAGCAGCGTAGCAACTAGCGGACGCACAGATACGCAGTATTTT.

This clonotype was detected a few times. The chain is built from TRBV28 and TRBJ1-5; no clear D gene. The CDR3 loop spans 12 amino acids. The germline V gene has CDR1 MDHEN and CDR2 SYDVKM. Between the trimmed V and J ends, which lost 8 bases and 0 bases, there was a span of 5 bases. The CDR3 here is CASLNSNQPQHF. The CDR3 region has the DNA TGTGCCAGCCTTAATAGCAATCAGCCCCAGCATTTT.

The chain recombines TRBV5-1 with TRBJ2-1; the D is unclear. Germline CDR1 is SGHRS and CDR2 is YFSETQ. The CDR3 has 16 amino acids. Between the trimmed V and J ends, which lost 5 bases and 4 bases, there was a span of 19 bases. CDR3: CASSYARFSVYNEQFF. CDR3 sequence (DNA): TGCGCCAGCAGTTACGCCCGGTTCTCGGTATACAATGAGCAGTTCTTC.

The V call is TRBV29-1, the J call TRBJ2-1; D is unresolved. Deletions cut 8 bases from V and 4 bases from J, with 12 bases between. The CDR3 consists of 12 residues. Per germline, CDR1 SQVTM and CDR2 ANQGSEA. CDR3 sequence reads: CSSQDGYNEQFF. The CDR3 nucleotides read TGCAGCTCCCAGGACGGTTACAATGAGCAGTTCTTC.

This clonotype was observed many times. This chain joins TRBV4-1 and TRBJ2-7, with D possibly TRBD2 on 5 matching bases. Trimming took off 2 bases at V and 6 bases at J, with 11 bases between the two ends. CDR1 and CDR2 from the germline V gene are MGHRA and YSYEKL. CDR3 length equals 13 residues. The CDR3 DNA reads TGCGCCAGCAGCCAACTAGGACTTTTCGAGCAGTACTTC. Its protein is CASSQLGLFEQYF.

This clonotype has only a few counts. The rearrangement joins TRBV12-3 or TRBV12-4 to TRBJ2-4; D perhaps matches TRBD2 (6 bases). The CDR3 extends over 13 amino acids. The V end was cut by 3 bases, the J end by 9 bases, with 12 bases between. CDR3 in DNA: TGTGCCAGCAGTTTCGGCGGGACGACCATTCAGTACTTC. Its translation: CASSFGGTTIQYF.